The T cell receptor beta chain described here comes from a study of early T cells in non-severe SARS-CoV-2 infection. Study background: Chains from this unsorted whole-blood bulk RNA could not be paired.

The germline CDR1 and CDR2 sequences are SGHNT and YENEEA. The V and J ends lost 5 bases and 6 bases respectively, with 11 bases between them. The CDR3 runs to 13 residues. Findings of the study overall: Sequences matched to VDJdb favored anti-spike CD8 responses, while private and CD4 specificities were missed.

Separate cDNA molecules each had unique molecular identifiers attached to them. TCRdb independently ran MiXCR on the 5' RACE reads; one entry per CDR3 protein. The table has about 40,000 distinct CDR3 sequences, 4.7% seen once. This clonotype was observed many times. Antigen specificity is unknown. The gene calls are TRBV11-3 and TRBJ2-1; tentatively, D is TRBD1 or TRBD2 (5 bases each). The clonotype comes from an adult who was a healthcare worker with PCR-confirmed SARS-CoV-2 infection or an uninfected control (not recorded which). What was sequenced was whole blood. In DNA form, the CDR3 reads TGTGCCAGCAGCCCGGGGCAGCCCAATGAGCAGTTCTTC. Its protein is CASSPGQPNEQFF.